What follows are 18 T cell receptor beta chains derived from one specimen sequenced in a study of identical twins. TCRdb redid the calling of the 5' RACE reads with MiXCR, one entry per CDR3 protein. Of about 690,000 distinct CDR3 sequences in the sample, roughly 6.2% were seen once. Input material: naive T cells sorted from blood. These receptor sequences come from a man in his late teens or twenties in good health.

This clonotype came up many times. V is TRBV12-3 or TRBV12-4 and J is TRBJ1-6; TRBD1 aligns across 8 bases. With 5 bases clipped from V and 5 bases from J, the junction kept 11 bases outside the gene matches. CDR3 size: 17 residues. CDR3 sequence (DNA): TGTGCCAGCAGTCCGTCGACAGGGGCTTTTGATAATTCACCCCTCCACTTT. Encoded protein: CASSPSTGAFDNSPLHF.

Ten or more counts support this clonotype. The V call is TRBV7-9, the J call TRBJ1-6; the match to TRBD1 covers 8 bases. This CDR3 has 14 residues. With V trimmed by 5 bases and J by 11 bases, 8 bases remained unmatched. Germline CDR1 is SEHNR and CDR2 is FQNEAQ (reference sequence). CDR3 coding DNA: TGTGCCAGCAGCCTTGGACAGGGAAAGGCACCCCTCCACTTT. This codes for CASSLGQGKAPLHF.

This clonotype has ten or more counts. The V and J genes are TRBV24-1 and TRBJ1-2; D not certain. The V and J ends lost 4 bases and 0 bases respectively, with 11 bases between them. CDR1 and CDR2 from the germline V gene are KGHDR and SFDVKD. The CDR3 has 15 residues. The CDR3 DNA follows: TGTGCCACCAGTGACGGGGTTTACTCTAACTATGGCTACACCTTC. Protein product: CATSDGVYSNYGYTF.

Comments on this clonotype: A much larger clonotype is one base distant, so this may be a read error. V and J are TRBV7-9 and TRBJ2-1; 8 bases fit TRBD2. The germline CDR1 and CDR2 sequences are SEHNR and FQNEAQ (reference sequence). The CDR3 has 15 residues. CDR3 in amino acids: CSSSHLAGSYNEQFF. The CDR3 DNA sequence: TGTTCCAGCAGCCATCTAGCGGGCTCCTACAATGAGCAGTTCTTC.

This clonotype was seen more than once but under ten times. The chain links TRBV6-2 or TRBV6-3 to TRBJ1-5; D is uncertain. V lost 11 bases to trimming and J lost 2 bases, with 19 bases between them. The CDR3 length is 15 residues. CDR1 MNHEY and CDR2 SVGEGT come from the germline V gene. The CDR3 sequence: CAASFGGYGNQPQHF. The CDR3 DNA is TGTGCCGCCTCATTTGGTGGATATGGCAATCAGCCCCAGCATTTT.

This clonotype was detected ten times or more. The chain couples TRBV7-6 to TRBJ2-1, with 10 bases aligning to TRBD2. Looked up from germline, CDR1 is SGHVS and CDR2 is FNYEAQ. This CDR3 comprises 17 residues. V shed 2 bases and J 4 bases; nucleotides not matched to a gene: 8. The CDR3 DNA reads as TGTGCCAGCAGCTTATTGCTAGCGGGAGTAGATTACAATGAGCAGTTCTTC. Residues: CASSLLLAGVDYNEQFF.

In its sample, this clonotype was seen many times. The chain carries TRBV4-2 and TRBJ2-7; 7 bases fit TRBD1. The CDR3 extends over 14 amino acids. Trimming took 4 bases from V and 4 from J; bases not matched to a gene: 7. Germline CDR1 is LGHNA and CDR2 is YNFKEQ. CDR3 nucleotides: TGTGCCAGCAGCCGGGACCGGGACAGATACGAGCAGTACTTC. It is translated as CASSRDRDRYEQYF.

In this sample, this clonotype turned up many times. V is TRBV20-1 and J is TRBJ2-1, with D hard to call. V gave up 0 bases and J gave up 8 bases, with 8 bases separating them. The CDR3 length is 12 residues. Germline V gene lookup returns CDR1 DFQATT and CDR2 SNEGSKA (reference sequence). The CDR3 here is CSARDLGYEQFF. The DNA for the CDR3 is TGCAGTGCTAGAGATTTGGGGTATGAGCAGTTCTTC.

Many counts were recorded for this clonotype. The rearrangement uses TRBV4-1 and TRBJ2-1, with 8 bases identical to TRBD2. V dropped 2 bases and J dropped 0; count of bases not matched to a gene: 3. The CDR3 is made up of 16 amino acids. Per the germline V gene, CDR1 is MGHRA and CDR2 is YSYEKL. CDR3 nucleotide sequence: TGCGCCAGCAGCCAATCGAGCGGGAGCTCCTACAATGAGCAGTTCTTC. It translates to CASSQSSGSSYNEQFF.

This clonotype appeared many times. This chain's CDR3 is CASSAAGGGTYEQYF. The CDR3 DNA reads as TGTGCCAGCAGTGCAGCGGGAGGAGGGACCTACGAGCAGTACTTC. The chain combines TRBV4-2 with TRBJ2-7, with 9 bases fitting TRBD2. Germline values: CDR1 LGHNA, CDR2 YNFKEQ. The CDR3 is 15 amino acids. V was pared by 6 bases and J by 2 bases, with 8 bases of the junction left unmatched.

Here the CDR3 DNA reads TGTGCCAGCAGTAAGCAGGGCGGTTACGAGCAGTACTTC. It yields the protein CASSKQGGYEQYF. The chain couples TRBV25-1 to TRBJ2-7; weak D call: TRBD1 (5 bases). The V end was cut by 5 bases, the J end by 4 bases, with 12 bases between. Germline V gives CDR1 MGHDK, CDR2 SYGVNS. The CDR3 spans 13 residues.

This clonotype was counted ten times or more. In DNA form, the CDR3 reads TGCGCCAGCAGCCGCCCGGGCGGCAACAATGAGCAGTTCTTC. Amino acids: CASSRPGGNNEQFF. The chain uses TRBV5-1 and TRBJ2-1; D is unresolved. The CDR3 length is 14 residues. The ends were cut back, 4 bases at V and 5 bases at J, with 13 bases in the middle. Germline loops: CDR1 SGHRS, CDR2 YFSETQ.

This clonotype was recorded at least ten times. The gene calls are TRBV29-1 and TRBJ1-1; D is unresolved. CDR1 is SQVTM, CDR2 ANQGSEA, per germline. V lost 7 bases and J lost 7, with 10 bases in between. The CDR3 sequence is 10 residues long. The CDR3 region is CSGRTDEAFF. The CDR3 DNA reads as TGCAGCGGAAGGACCGATGAAGCTTTCTTT.

This clonotype was seen only a few times. The CDR3 nucleotides read TGTGCCAGCAGCTCCGCGGGGGGGGCCCCCTACGAGCAGTACTTC. Translation gives CASSSAGGAPYEQYF. The rearrangement links TRBV7-2 to TRBJ2-7; 9 positions match TRBD2. Trimming removed 4 bases from V and 2 bases from J; junction bases left unmatched: 6. Germline CDR1 reads SGHTA; CDR2 reads FQGNSA. The CDR3 loop spans 15 amino acids.

This clonotype was seen repeatedly, ten times or more. V usage is TRBV27 and J usage is TRBJ2-1; 7 bases align to TRBD1. V lost 2 bases to trimming and J lost 7 bases; unmatched junction nucleotides: 11. This CDR3 region has 16 residues. CDR1 and CDR2 from the germline V gene are MNHEY and SMNVEV (reference sequence). DNA of the CDR3: TGTGCCAGCAGTTTAATAAGGACAGGAGGCTGGAATGAGCAGTTCTTC. It is translated as CASSLIRTGGWNEQFF.

This clonotype was counted ten times or more. The rearrangement links TRBV6-2 or TRBV6-3 to TRBJ1-5; the D gene is possibly TRBD1 (6 bases). This CDR3 spans 13 amino acids. Germline V gene sequence: CDR1 MNHEY, CDR2 SVGEGT. V was cut by 6 bases and J by 9 bases, with 15 bases left in between. In DNA form, the CDR3 reads TGTGCCAGCAGGCCGGGGGGGCCCAGGCCCCAGCATTTT. Its translation: CASRPGGPRPQHF.

The sample holds many counts of this clonotype. This sequence joins TRBV27 and TRBJ1-1; a possible D gene is TRBD1 (5 bases). Trimming took off 4 bases at V and 4 bases at J, with 13 bases between the two ends. Germline V lookup: CDR1 MNHEY, CDR2 SMNVEV (reference sequence). The CDR3 is made up of 14 amino acids. The CDR3 DNA reads as TGTGCCAGCAGTTACGGGGCGCGGAGCACTGAAGCTTTCTTT. Translating gives CASSYGARSTEAFF.

The chain is built from TRBV20-1 and TRBJ2-3; tentative D call: TRBD2 (5 bases). Trimming removed 0 bases at V and 0 bases at J, with 13 bases between. There are 16 residues in the CDR3. The germline gives CDR1 DFQATT, CDR2 SNEGSKA (reference sequence). The chain's CDR3 is CSARDERTSSTDTQYF. The CDR3 bases are TGCAGTGCTAGAGATGAGCGGACGTCTAGCACAGATACGCAGTATTTT.